This T cell receptor beta chain was observed in a study of cytomegalovirus exposure and HLA in healthy donors. Study information: Researchers previously reported finding fewer than 140 million unique TCR beta sequences from approximately 200 million T cells.

Use of 60 Vbeta and 13 Jbeta primers characterized the PCR. Per the study methods: Per a later analysis, the number of unique TCR beta chains was approximately 80 million, of which 10 million to 11 million were shared. Here immunoSEQ multiplex PCR was the method, and the copy in TCRdb shows in-frame clones only, minus some. V, J and clone size derive from that table, while D and trimming were established from the DNA sequence. The repertoire has over 95,000 clones, roughly two thirds of them found once; the top ten carry roughly 8.3%. General study findings and limits: A later analysis found that most CMV-associated TCR beta chains appeared HLA-restricted.

With respect to this clone: Its antigen remains unknown.

The sequence was collected from a man between 18 and 35 years old in good health and CMV-seropositive. Input material: PBMCs.

The CDR3: CSVRSRTSGAYSSYNEQFF. CDR3 coding DNA: TGCAGCGTCCGCAGCCGGACTAGCGGGGCCTACAGCTCCTACAATGAGCAGTTCTTC. The chain employs TRBV29-1 and TRBJ2-1, with 12 bases identical to TRBD2. This CDR3 contains 19 residues. CDR1 and CDR2 from the germline V gene are SQVTM and ANQGSEA. With 6 bases clipped from V and 0 bases from J, the junction kept 15 bases outside the gene matches.